This T cell receptor beta chain was retrieved from a study of human T cells and chemical hapten exposure. This clonotype has only a few counts. V shed 5 bases and J 4 bases; nucleotides not matched to a gene: 17. Per the germline V gene, CDR1 is SGHVS and CDR2 is FQNEAQ. This CDR3 contains 18 residues. The time point here: patch test 1, 2 weeks after DPC sensitization. The treatment denotes: therapeutic diphenylcyclopropenone sensitization with weekly scalp DPC. TCRdb fed the RACE reads into MiXCR, producing one record per CDR3 protein. This table holds roughly 380,000 distinct CDR3 sequences, 4.8% found once.

Here the sequenced sample was whole blood, taken in connection with sensitization to the hapten diphenylcyclopropenone (DPC). This clonotype was obtained from a woman in her fifties or sixties with alopecia areata. Some clones in this sample may be carry-over from other donors' samples. This chain connects TRBV7-8 to TRBJ1-3, with 7 nucleotides matching TRBD1. The CDR3 region has the DNA TGTGCCAGCAGCCAAAGAGGGGGCCCGCCAACCCCAGGAAACACCATATATTTT. As protein: CASSQRGGPPTPGNTIYF.